This T cell receptor beta chain came from a study of blood T cells in healthy people across ages. This CDR3 comprises 13 residues. V was trimmed by 7 bases and J by 3 bases, leaving 12 bases between them. Germline-derived CDR1 and CDR2 are SEHNR and FQNEAQ (reference sequence). Extractions gave at least 5 micrograms of total RNA per sample. With regard to this clonotype: The antigen remains undetermined.

For the second PCR, which ran for 7 to 11 cycles, a sample-barcoded 5' primer and a J-beta primer mix were used. A template-switch adaptor that had 12 random nucleotides put a tag on each cDNA molecule. The yield of each sample was at least 2.5 million CDR3-containing paired-end reads. TCRdb analysed the 5' RACE reads with MiXCR anew, one entry per CDR3 protein. The sample consists of approximately 690,000 distinct CDR3 sequences, approximately 40% of them appearing once. Points from the study as a whole: TCR beta diversity per million T cells fell roughly linearly with age.

Source material: blood. The rearrangement uses TRBV7-9 and TRBJ2-5; D is ambiguous. The receptor's source is a man at least 80 years old in good health. The CDR3, as DNA: TGTGCCAGCATGATTATGCTAGAAGAGACCCAGTACTTC. This translates into CASMIMLEETQYF.